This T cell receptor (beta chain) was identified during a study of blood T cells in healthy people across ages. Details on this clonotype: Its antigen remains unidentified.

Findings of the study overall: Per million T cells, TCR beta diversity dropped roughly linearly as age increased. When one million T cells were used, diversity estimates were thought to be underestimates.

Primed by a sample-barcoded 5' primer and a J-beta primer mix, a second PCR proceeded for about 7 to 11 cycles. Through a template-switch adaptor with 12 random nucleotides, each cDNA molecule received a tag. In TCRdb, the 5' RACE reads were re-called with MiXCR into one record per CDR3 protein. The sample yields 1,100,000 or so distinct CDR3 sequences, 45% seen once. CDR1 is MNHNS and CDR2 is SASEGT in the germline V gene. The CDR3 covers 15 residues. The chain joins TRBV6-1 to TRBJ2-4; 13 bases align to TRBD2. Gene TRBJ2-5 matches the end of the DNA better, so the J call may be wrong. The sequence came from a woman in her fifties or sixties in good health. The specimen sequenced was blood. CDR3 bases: TGTGCCAGCAAAGCGACTAGCGGGGGGTCTGGGACCCAGTACTTC. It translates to CASKATSGGSGTQYF.